This passage covers 12 T cell receptor beta chains from one sample sequenced in a study of blood T cell repertoires in COVID-19. Clones were read by immunoSEQ multiplex PCR, and TCRdb kept only the in-frame ones, dropping some. This sample has 190,000 or so clones, with just under 90% found just once. Sequenced material: peripheral blood. All receptors come from a woman under 30 who had recovered from COVID-19.

The V call is TRBV9, the J call TRBJ2-3; 7 nucleotides line up with TRBD2. The J segment lost 2 bases and the V segment lost 6 bases, leaving 9 bases of the junction unmatched. The CDR3 spans 15 residues. From germline, CDR1 is SGDLS and CDR2 YYNGEE. The DNA for the CDR3 is TGTGCCAGCAAGACCGGGACTACAGACACAGATACGCAGTATTTT. Translated: CASKTGTTDTDTQYF.

The table lists this clone with many counts. The rearrangement joins TRBV3-1 (or the pseudogene TRBV3-2) to TRBJ1-1, with 9 positions matching TRBD1. The CDR3 is 13 amino acids. The germline V gene encodes CDR1 LGHDT and CDR2 YNNKEL (reference sequence). With V trimmed by 6 bases and J by 7 bases, 6 bases remained unmatched. The CDR3 coding sequence is TGTGCCAGCAGACAGGGGGCCGGTAATGAAGCTTTCTTT. Its protein product is CASRQGAGNEAFF.

The rearrangement uses TRBV13 and TRBJ1-1; unclear D gene. V was clipped by 5 bases and J by 3 bases, with 7 bases between them. The CDR3 loop spans 12 amino acids. Germline lookup yields CDR1 PRHDT and CDR2 FYEKMQ (reference sequence). The CDR3 loop is CASSGRYTEAFF. In nucleotides, the CDR3 is TGTGCCAGCAGCGGCAGGTACACTGAAGCTTTCTTT.

Concerning this clone itself: Other DNA sequences within the sample encode an identical CDR3. V and J are TRBV10-3 and TRBJ1-2; 10 bases match TRBD1. V trimming: 6 bases; J trimming: 3 bases; junction bases outside the gene matches: 4. In germline, CDR1 is ENHRY, CDR2 SYGVKD. CDR3 length: 14 amino acids. The CDR3 DNA follows: TGTGCCATCAGCGGGGGGACAGGGGACTATGGCTACACCTTC. It yields the protein CAISGGTGDYGYTF.

This sequence joins TRBV12-3 or TRBV12-4 and TRBJ1-1; D possibly corresponds to TRBD1 (5 bases). CDR3 length: 11 amino acids. Trimming pared 8 bases from V and 3 bases from J, leaving 7 bases between. CDR3 DNA sequence: TGTGCCAGCGGCAGGGACACTGAAGCTTTCTTT. It translates to CASGRDTEAFF.

The V call is TRBV18, the J call TRBJ2-3; TRBD2 might be the D (6 bases). The CDR3 length is 15 residues. Germline V CDR1 and CDR2: KGHSH, LQKENI. V was trimmed by 5 bases and J by 2 bases, leaving 14 bases between them. CDR3 loop: CASSENLALTDTQYF. CDR3 DNA sequence: TGTGCCAGCTCAGAGAACCTAGCGCTCACAGATACGCAGTATTTT.

V usage is TRBV2 and J usage is TRBJ2-5, with 10 bases fitting TRBD1. The CDR3 extends over 16 amino acids. The germline V gene has CDR1 SNHLY and CDR2 FYNNEI. With V trimmed by 6 bases and J by 2 bases, 9 bases remained unmatched. The CDR3 DNA reads as TGTGCCAGCAGAACACCGGGACAGGGGCCACAAGAGACCCAGTACTTC. It yields the protein CASRTPGQGPQETQYF. The complete variable domain, with remaining parts taken from reference TRBV2 and TRBJ2-5, reads EPEVTQTPSHQVTQMGQEVILRCVPISNHLYFYWYRQILGQKVEFLVSFYNNEISEKSEIFDDQFSVERPDGSNFTLKIRSTKLEDSAMYFCASRTPGQGPQETQYFGPGTRLLVL.

This chain links TRBV3-1 (or the pseudogene TRBV3-2) with TRBJ2-7, with TRBD2 identical over 12 bases. CDR1 is LGHDT and CDR2 is YNNKEL in the germline V gene (reference sequence). CDR3 length: 15 residues. V was clipped by 3 bases and J by 6 bases; unmatched bases: 6. CDR3 sequence: CASSHLAGGQLEQYV. Here the CDR3 DNA reads TGTGCCAGCAGCCACCTAGCGGGAGGGCAACTCGAGCAGTACGTC.

The chain combines TRBV5-1 with TRBJ1-1, with 7 bases matching TRBD1. V was pared by 3 bases and J by 5 bases, with 7 bases of the junction left unmatched. Per the germline V gene, CDR1 is SGHRS and CDR2 is YFSETQ. The CDR3 length is 14 residues. The CDR3 protein is CASSYTTGATEAFF. As DNA, the CDR3 is TGCGCCAGCAGCTACACTACAGGGGCGACTGAAGCTTTCTTT.

This clone was counted once. The rearrangement joins TRBV2 to TRBJ1-1, with a possible D match to TRBD1 (6 bases). The CDR3 sequence is 15 residues long. In germline, CDR1 is SNHLY, CDR2 FYNNEI. Trimming pared 5 bases from V and 1 base from J, leaving 14 bases between. The CDR3 region has the DNA TGTGCCAGCAGTACCCGCAGGGGTGGGAACACTGAAGCTTTCTTT. Protein product: CASSTRRGGNTEAFF.

This clone came up once. The V and J genes are TRBV7-9 and TRBJ1-1; 9 bases map to TRBD1. Germline loops: CDR1 SEHNR, CDR2 FQNEAQ (reference sequence). There are 16 residues in the CDR3. V trimming: 7 bases; J trimming: 0 bases; junction bases outside the gene matches: 9. CDR3 coding DNA: TGTGCCAGCAATCTAGGAGACAGGGGGTTGAACACTGAAGCTTTCTTT. It yields the protein CASNLGDRGLNTEAFF. The complete variable domain, with remaining parts taken from reference TRBV7-9 and TRBJ1-1, reads DTGVSQNPRHKITKRGQNVTFRCDPISEHNRLYWYRQTLGQGPEFLTYFQNEAQLEKSRLLSDRFSAERPKGSFSTLEIQRTEQGDSAMYLCASNLGDRGLNTEAFFGQGTRLTVV.

This sequence joins TRBV6-4 and TRBJ2-1, with D unclear. The CDR3 has 15 amino acids. CDR1 and CDR2 from the germline V gene are MRHNA and SNTAGT. With 6 bases removed from V and 3 bases from J, the gap between germline ends came to 15 bases. The CDR3 nucleotides read TGTGCCAGCAGCCCCCGTTCGGGTGACTACAATGAGCAGTTCTTC. Protein: CASSPRSGDYNEQFF.